The 12 T cell receptor beta chains listed next were all sequenced from one sample in a study of molecular identifiers for immune sequencing clone quantification. TCRdb independently ran MiXCR on the PCR reads; one entry per CDR3 protein. The table records more than 250,000 distinct CDR3 sequences, over 20% of them present only once. The sample comprised naive CD8+ T cells from blood, with Jurkat cell RNA spiked in. Stated subset: FACS-sorted CD8+CD4-CCR7+CD45RA+ naive T cells. These receptors were obtained from a human donor in good health. Some libraries in this study had Jurkat cell RNA spiked in.

Remarks on this clonotype: The junction shows a germline mismatch at one end, possibly a read error. This chain joins TRBV19 and TRBJ2-3; TRBD1 agrees at 7 bases. The CDR3 has 12 amino acids. The germline gives CDR1 LNHDA, CDR2 SQIVND (reference sequence). CDR3 nucleotide sequence: TGTGTCAGTAGTACACAGGGGGATACGCAGTATTTT. Translation: CVSSTQGDTQYF.

For this clonotype: A much bigger clone sits one base away, suggesting this may be a read error. The V and J genes are TRBV27 and TRBJ2-7; the match to TRBD1 covers 8 bases. The CDR3 is 16 residues long. The V gene's germline CDR1 is MNHEY and CDR2 SMNVEV (reference sequence). V trimming: 5 bases; J trimming: 3 bases; junction bases outside the gene matches: 12. In DNA form, the CDR3 reads TGTGCCAGCAGTCCACCCCAGACAGGGGAGAACTACGAGCAGTACTTC. Its protein is CASSPPQTGENYEQYF.

This sequence joins TRBV11-2 and TRBJ2-1, with D maybe TRBD2 (6 bases). V was pared by 1 base and J by 3 bases, with 10 bases between. The CDR3 is 15 amino acids. From germline, CDR1 is SGHAT and CDR2 FQNNGV. The CDR3 reads CASSLVSGYYNEQFF. Here the CDR3 DNA reads TGTGCCAGCAGCTTAGTCAGCGGGTACTACAATGAGCAGTTCTTC. Complete variable domain (other parts from reference TRBV11-2 and TRBJ2-1): EAGVAQSPRYKIIEKRQSVAFWCNPISGHATLYWYQQILGQGPKLLIQFQNNGVVDDSQLPKDRFSAERLKGVDSTLKIQPAKLEDSAVYLCASSLVSGYYNEQFFGPGTRLTVL.

This clonotype was counted many times. The rearrangement links TRBV20-1 to TRBJ2-6, with 7 nucleotides matching TRBD1. CDR1 is DFQATT, CDR2 SNEGSKA, per germline (reference sequence). The CDR3 runs to 15 residues. Trimming took 3 bases from V and 4 from J; bases not matched to a gene: 6. For the CDR3, the DNA is TGCAGTGCTAGGGGTCTGGACAGGGGGGCCAACGTCCTGACTTTC. Translation: CSARGLDRGANVLTF.

About this clonotype: Possible read error: a much larger clone is one base away. V and J are TRBV12-3 or TRBV12-4 and TRBJ1-2; TRBD1 aligns across 9 bases. The CDR3 has 15 amino acids. Trimming at V came to 4 bases and at J to 8 bases, leaving 11 bases not matched to a gene. The CDR3 spells CASSSFSGTGTGYTF. CDR3 bases: TGTGCCAGCAGTTCTTTCTCCGGGACAGGGACCGGCTACACCTTC.

Many counts were recorded for this clonotype. The V call is TRBV9, the J call TRBJ1-1; the D gene is possibly TRBD1 (6 bases). The V gene's germline CDR1 is SGDLS and CDR2 YYNGEE. Trimming shortened V by 3 bases and J by 0 bases, and 21 bases separated the two germline ends. This CDR3 comprises 18 residues. The CDR3 loop reads CASSGKEGVTGLNTEAFF. For the CDR3, the DNA is TGTGCCAGCAGCGGGAAAGAGGGGGTGACAGGTTTGAACACTGAAGCTTTCTTT.

This chain joins TRBV28 and TRBJ2-7; 7 positions agree with TRBD2. CDR1 is MDHEN and CDR2 is SYDVKM in the germline V gene. V shed 6 bases and J 2 bases; nucleotides not matched to a gene: 7. CDR3 size: 14 residues. This CDR3 reads CASSRLAETYEQYF. DNA of the CDR3: TGTGCCAGCAGCCGTCTAGCGGAAACCTACGAGCAGTACTTC. The whole variable domain, filled in from reference TRBV28 and TRBJ2-7, reads DVKVTQSSRYLVKRTGEKVFLECVQDMDHENMFWYRQDPGLGLRLIYFSYDVKMKEKGDIPEGYSVSREKKERFSLILESASTNQTSMYLCASSRLAETYEQYFGPGTRLTVT.

This clonotype has at least ten counts. V gene TRBV4-3 combines with J gene TRBJ1-1; 7 bases line up with TRBD1. The CDR3 sequence is 15 residues long. V lost 4 bases and J lost 6; bases outside the gene matches: 11. Germline V CDR1 and CDR2: LGHNA, YSLEER. The CDR3 sequence is CASSLRIGGRAEAFF. For the CDR3, the DNA is TGCGCCAGCAGCCTCAGGATAGGGGGCCGTGCTGAAGCTTTCTTT.

This clonotype was recorded at least ten times. The rearrangement links TRBV6-5 to TRBJ2-7; 11 bases line up with TRBD1. The CDR3 is 15 amino acids. The V gene's germline CDR1 is MNHEY and CDR2 SVGAGI. After removal of 2 bases from V and 2 bases from J, the junction contained 2 bases not matched to a gene. The CDR3 sequence is CASSYGDRGTYEQYF. In DNA, the CDR3 is TGTGCCAGCAGTTACGGGGACAGGGGGACCTACGAGCAGTACTTC.

This clonotype occurred many times. The J gene is TRBJ1-1, the V gene TRBV4-3, with D unclear. The CDR3 sequence is 13 residues long. Trimming shortened V by 0 bases and J by 2 bases, and 4 bases separated the two germline ends. The germline CDR1 and CDR2 sequences are LGHNA and YSLEER. The chain's CDR3 is CASSQDDNTEAFF. In nucleotides, the CDR3 is TGCGCCAGCAGCCAAGATGACAACACTGAAGCTTTCTTT.

This chain links TRBV19 with TRBJ1-5; no reliable D call. The V end was cut by 1 base, the J end by 6 bases, with 10 bases between. The CDR3 sequence is 14 residues long. The germline V gene has CDR1 LNHDA and CDR2 SQIVND (reference sequence). The CDR3 protein is CASSIGGGLQPQHF. The CDR3 nucleotides are TGTGCCAGTAGTATAGGAGGAGGGCTTCAGCCCCAGCATTTT. The full variable domain, its missing parts supplied by reference TRBV19 and TRBJ1-5, is DGGITQSPKYLFRKEGQNVTLSCEQNLNHDAMYWYRQDPGQGLRLIYYSQIVNDFQKGDIAEGYSVSREKKESFPLTVTSAQKNPTAFYLCASSIGGGLQPQHFGDGTRLSIL.

The table lists this clonotype with many counts. V gene TRBV7-8 combines with J gene TRBJ2-7; D perhaps matches TRBD2 (6 bases). The CDR3 loop spans 16 amino acids. From germline, CDR1 is SGHVS and CDR2 FQNEAQ. The germline V and J ends were trimmed by 5 bases and 5 bases, with 22 bases remaining between them. The CDR3 here is CASSPRAMGGGNEQYF. Written as DNA, the CDR3 is TGTGCCAGCAGCCCCAGGGCCATGGGGGGAGGTAACGAGCAGTACTTC.